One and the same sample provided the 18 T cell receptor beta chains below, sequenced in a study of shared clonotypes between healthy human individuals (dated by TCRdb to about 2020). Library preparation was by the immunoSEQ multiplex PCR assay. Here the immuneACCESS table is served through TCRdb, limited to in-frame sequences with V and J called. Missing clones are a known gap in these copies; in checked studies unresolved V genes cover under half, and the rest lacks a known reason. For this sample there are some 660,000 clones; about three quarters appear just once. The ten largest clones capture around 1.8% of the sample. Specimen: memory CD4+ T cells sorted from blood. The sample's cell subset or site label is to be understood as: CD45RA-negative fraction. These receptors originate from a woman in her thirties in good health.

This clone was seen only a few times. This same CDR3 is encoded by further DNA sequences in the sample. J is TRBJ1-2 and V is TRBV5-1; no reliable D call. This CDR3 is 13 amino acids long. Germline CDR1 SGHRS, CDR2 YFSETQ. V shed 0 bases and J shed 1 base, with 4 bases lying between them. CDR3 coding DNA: TGCGCCAGCAGCTTGGACGGTAACTATGGCTACACCTTC. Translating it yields CASSLDGNYGYTF.

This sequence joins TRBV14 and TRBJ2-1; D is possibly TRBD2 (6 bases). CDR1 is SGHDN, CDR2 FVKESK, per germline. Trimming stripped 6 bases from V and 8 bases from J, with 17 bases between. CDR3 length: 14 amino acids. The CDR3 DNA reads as TGTGCCAGCAGGGAAGTGGGGGGTTCCGATGAGCAGTTCTTC. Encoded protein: CASREVGGSDEQFF.

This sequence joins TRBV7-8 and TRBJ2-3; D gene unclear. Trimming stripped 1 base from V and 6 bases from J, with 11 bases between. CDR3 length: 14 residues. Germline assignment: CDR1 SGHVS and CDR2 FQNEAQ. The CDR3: CASSLVSFGDTQYF. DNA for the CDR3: TGTGCCAGCAGCTTAGTGTCTTTCGGGGATACGCAGTATTTT.

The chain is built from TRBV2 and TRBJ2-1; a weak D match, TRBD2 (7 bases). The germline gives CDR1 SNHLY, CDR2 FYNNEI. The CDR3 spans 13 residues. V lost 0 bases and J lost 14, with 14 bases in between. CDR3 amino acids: CASSEARGGSEFF. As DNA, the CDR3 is TGTGCCAGCAGTGAAGCGAGGGGGGGCTCTGAGTTCTTC.

CDR3 in DNA: TGTGCCAGCAGTTCACCGAGACTAGCGGGAGGGGTAGATACGCAGTATTTT. Its protein is CASSSPRLAGGVDTQYF. This chain uses TRBV7-9 with TRBJ2-3; 14 bases agree with TRBD2. Trimming cost V 6 bases and J 5 bases; bases outside gene matches: 10. There are 17 residues in the CDR3. Germline V gives CDR1 SEHNR, CDR2 FQNEAQ (reference sequence).

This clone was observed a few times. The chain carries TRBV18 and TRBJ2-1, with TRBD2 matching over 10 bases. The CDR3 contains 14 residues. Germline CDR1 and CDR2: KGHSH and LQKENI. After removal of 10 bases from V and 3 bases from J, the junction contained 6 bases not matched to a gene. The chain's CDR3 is CATTAGGRYNEQFF. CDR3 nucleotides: TGTGCCACCACAGCGGGAGGGCGCTACAATGAGCAGTTCTTC.

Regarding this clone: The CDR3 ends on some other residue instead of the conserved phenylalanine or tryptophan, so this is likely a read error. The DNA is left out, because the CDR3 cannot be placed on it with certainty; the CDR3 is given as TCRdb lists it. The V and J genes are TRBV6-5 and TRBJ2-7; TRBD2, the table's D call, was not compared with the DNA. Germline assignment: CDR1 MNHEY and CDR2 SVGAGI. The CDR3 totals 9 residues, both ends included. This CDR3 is CARGRGPAK.

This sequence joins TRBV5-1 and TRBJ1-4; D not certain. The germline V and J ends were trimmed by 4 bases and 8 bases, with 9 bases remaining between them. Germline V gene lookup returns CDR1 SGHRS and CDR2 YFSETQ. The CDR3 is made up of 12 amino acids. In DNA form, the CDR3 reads TGCGCCAGCAGCGGTGCGGGGGAAAAACTGTTTTTT. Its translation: CASSGAGEKLFF.

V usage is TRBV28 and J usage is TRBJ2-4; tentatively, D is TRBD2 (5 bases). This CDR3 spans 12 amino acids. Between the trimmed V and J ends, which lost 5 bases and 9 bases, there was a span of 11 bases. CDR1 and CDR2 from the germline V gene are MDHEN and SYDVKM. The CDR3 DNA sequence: TGTGCCAGCAGTCTCCCTCGGGGCATTCAGTACTTC. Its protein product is CASSLPRGIQYF.

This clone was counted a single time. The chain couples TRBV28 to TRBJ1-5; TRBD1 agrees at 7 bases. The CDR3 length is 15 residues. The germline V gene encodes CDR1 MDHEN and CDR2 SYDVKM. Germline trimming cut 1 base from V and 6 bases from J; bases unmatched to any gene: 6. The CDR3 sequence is CASSLSAGGRQPQHF. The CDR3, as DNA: TGTGCCAGCAGTTTATCGGCAGGGGGGCGTCAGCCCCAGCATTTT.

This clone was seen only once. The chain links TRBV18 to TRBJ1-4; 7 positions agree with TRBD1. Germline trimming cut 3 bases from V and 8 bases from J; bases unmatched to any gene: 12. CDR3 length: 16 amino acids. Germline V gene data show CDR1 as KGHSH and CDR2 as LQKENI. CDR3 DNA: TGTGCCAGCTCACCTCGTCCGACAGGGCGTGGGGAAAAACTGTTTTTT. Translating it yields CASSPRPTGRGEKLFF.

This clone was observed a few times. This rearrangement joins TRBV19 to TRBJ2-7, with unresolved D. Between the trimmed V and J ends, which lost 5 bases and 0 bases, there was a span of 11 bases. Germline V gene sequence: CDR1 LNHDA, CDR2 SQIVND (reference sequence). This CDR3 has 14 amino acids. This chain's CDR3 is CASSLTISSYEQYF. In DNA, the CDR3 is TGTGCCAGTAGTTTGACAATCAGCTCCTACGAGCAGTACTTC.

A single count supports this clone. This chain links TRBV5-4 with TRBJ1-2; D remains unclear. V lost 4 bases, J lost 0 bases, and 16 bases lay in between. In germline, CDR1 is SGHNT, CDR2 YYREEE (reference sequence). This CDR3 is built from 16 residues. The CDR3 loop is CASSPVADKSNYGYTF. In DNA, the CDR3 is TGTGCCAGCAGCCCCGTGGCAGATAAATCTAACTATGGCTACACCTTC.

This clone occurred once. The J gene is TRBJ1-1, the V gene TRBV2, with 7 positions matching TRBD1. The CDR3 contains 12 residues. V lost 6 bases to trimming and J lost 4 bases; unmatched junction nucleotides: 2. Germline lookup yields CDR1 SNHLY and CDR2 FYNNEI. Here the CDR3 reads CASRNRGTEAFF. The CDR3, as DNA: TGTGCCAGCAGGAACAGGGGCACTGAAGCTTTCTTT.

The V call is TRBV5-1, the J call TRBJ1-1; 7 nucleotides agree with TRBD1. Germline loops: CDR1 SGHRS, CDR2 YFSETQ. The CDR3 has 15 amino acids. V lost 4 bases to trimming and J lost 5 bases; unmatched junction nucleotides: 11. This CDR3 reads CASSPTGTEGTEAFF. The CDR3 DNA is TGCGCCAGCAGCCCAACTGGGACAGAGGGGACTGAAGCTTTCTTT.

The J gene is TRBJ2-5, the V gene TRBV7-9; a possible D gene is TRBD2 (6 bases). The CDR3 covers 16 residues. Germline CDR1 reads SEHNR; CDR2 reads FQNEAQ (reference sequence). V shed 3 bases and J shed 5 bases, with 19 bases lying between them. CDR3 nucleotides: TGTGCCAGCAGCTTTTTCCCCCAGCGGGCCTATGAGACCCAGTACTTC. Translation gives CASSFFPQRAYETQYF.

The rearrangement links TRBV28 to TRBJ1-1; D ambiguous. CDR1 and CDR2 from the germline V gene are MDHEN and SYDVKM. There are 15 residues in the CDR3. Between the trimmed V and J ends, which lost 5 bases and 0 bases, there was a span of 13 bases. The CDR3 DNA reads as TGTGCCAGCAGTGGCTGGACGGCGATGAACACTGAAGCTTTCTTT. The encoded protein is CASSGWTAMNTEAFF.

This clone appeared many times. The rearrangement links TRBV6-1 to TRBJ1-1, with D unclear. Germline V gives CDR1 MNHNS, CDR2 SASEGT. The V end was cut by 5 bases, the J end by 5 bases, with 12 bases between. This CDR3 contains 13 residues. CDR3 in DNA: TGTGCCAGCAGTCCTCAACTAGGTACTGAAGCTTTCTTT. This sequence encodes CASSPQLGTEAFF.